Listed below are T cell receptor beta chains from one sample, sequenced in a study of CD8+CD57+ T cells in acquired aplastic anemia. TCRdb passed the reads through MiXCR, listing each CDR3 protein once. Here the sample spans approximately 220,000 distinct CDR3 sequences, over 40% being singletons. The sequencing input was sorted CD4+, CD8+, or CD8+CD57+ T cells (not recorded which) from PBMCs. The receptors were sampled from a human donor with aplastic anemia. Both conserved end residues are part of each CDR3. The D gene is left open where the match is weak. The listing skips clone size in some rows; elsewhere it reads once, few, many or a size class.

v_call: TRBV18; clone_size: few; j_call: TRBJ2-7; d_call: TRBD1; cdr3_aa: CASSGTDGYVSSYEQYF; cdr3_nt: TGTGCCAGCTCCGGGACAGACGGGTATGTGAGCTCCTACGAGCAGTACTTC
v_call: TRBV7-8; clone_size: many; j_call: TRBJ1-1; d_call: NA; cdr3_aa: CASSLGGELNTEAFF; cdr3_nt: TGTGCCAGCAGCTTAGGCGGGGAGCTGAACACTGAAGCTTTCTTT
v_call: TRBV20-1; clone_size: NA; j_call: TRBJ2-7; d_call: NA; cdr3_aa: CSAHAIYEQYF; cdr3_nt: TGCAGTGCGCATGCAATCTACGAGCAGTACTTC
v_call: TRBV6-1; clone_size: NA; j_call: TRBJ1-4; d_call: NA; cdr3_aa: CASSEALANEKLFF; cdr3_nt: TGTGCCAGCAGTGAAGCGCTGGCTAATGAAAAACTGTTTTTT
v_call: TRBV2; clone_size: many; j_call: TRBJ2-7; d_call: NA; cdr3_aa: CASTGSPYEQYF; cdr3_nt: TGTGCCAGCACGGGGTCTCCCTACGAGCAGTACTTC
v_call: TRBV14; clone_size: many; j_call: TRBJ1-2; d_call: NA; cdr3_aa: CASSQTGLYGYTF; cdr3_nt: TGTGCCAGCAGCCAAACAGGGCTCTATGGCTACACCTTC
v_call: TRBV15; clone_size: NA; j_call: TRBJ2-3; d_call: NA; cdr3_aa: CATSRDRVGSGTQYF; cdr3_nt: TGTGCCACCAGCAGAGATCGTGTAGGATCCGGTACGCAGTATTTT
v_call: TRBV7-9; clone_size: NA; j_call: TRBJ1-2; d_call: NA; cdr3_aa: CASTQRGQGSYYGYTF; cdr3_nt: TGTGCCAGCACCCAACGTGGTCAGGGGTCGTACTATGGCTACACCTTC
v_call: TRBV7-3; clone_size: many; j_call: TRBJ1-3; d_call: NA; cdr3_aa: CASSLGDRSSDTIYF; cdr3_nt: TGTGCCAGCAGCTTAGGCGACAGGTCCTCGGACACCATATATTTT
v_call: TRBV7-9; clone_size: NA; j_call: TRBJ2-7; d_call: TRBD2; cdr3_aa: CASSYVGGGQYF; cdr3_nt: TGTGCCAGCAGCTACGTCGGGGGGGGGCAGTACTTC
v_call: TRBV5-1; clone_size: many; j_call: TRBJ1-1; d_call: NA; cdr3_aa: CASSWQGMNTEAFF; cdr3_nt: TGCGCCAGCAGCTGGCAGGGGATGAACACTGAAGCTTTCTTT
v_call: TRBV4-1; clone_size: NA; j_call: TRBJ2-7; d_call: TRBD1; cdr3_aa: CASGQGGQGGYERYF; cdr3_nt: TGCGCCAGCGGCCAAGGGGGACAGGGGGGTTACGAGCGGTACTTC
v_call: TRBV5-8; clone_size: NA; j_call: TRBJ1-2; d_call: NA; cdr3_aa: CASSLLTADQGGYTF; cdr3_nt: TGTGCCAGCAGCTTACTGACAGCGGATCAGGGTGGCTACACCTTC
v_call: TRBV5-6; clone_size: NA; j_call: TRBJ2-7; d_call: NA; cdr3_aa: CASTGLAGEQYF; cdr3_nt: TGTGCCAGCACAGGATTAGCAGGCGAGCAGTACTTC
v_call: TRBV2; clone_size: once; j_call: TRBJ2-5; d_call: TRBD2; cdr3_aa: CASSALVGLAEETQYF; cdr3_nt: TGTGCCAGCAGTGCCTTGGTGGGACTAGCGGAAGAGACCCAGTACTTC
v_call: TRBV7-9; clone_size: NA; j_call: TRBJ1-5; d_call: NA; cdr3_aa: CASSPRLQETQHF; cdr3_nt: TGTGCCAGCAGCCCCCGACTACAAGAGACCCAGCATTTT
v_call: TRBV5-1; clone_size: NA; j_call: TRBJ1-1; d_call: TRBD1; cdr3_aa: CASSQYGTASLTEAFF; cdr3_nt: TGCGCCAGCAGCCAGTACGGGACAGCGAGTCTGACTGAAGCTTTCTTT
v_call: TRBV25-1; clone_size: NA; j_call: TRBJ2-5; d_call: NA; cdr3_aa: CASSGGGIGETQYF; cdr3_nt: TGTGCCAGCAGCGGAGGGGGTATCGGGGAGACCCAGTACTTC
v_call: TRBV28; clone_size: many; j_call: TRBJ2-7; d_call: TRBD1; cdr3_aa: CAGRKQGEHYEQYF; cdr3_nt: TGTGCCGGCAGGAAACAGGGGGAGCACTACGAGCAGTACTTC
v_call: TRBV7-9; clone_size: many; j_call: TRBJ1-4; d_call: NA; cdr3_aa: CASSLDSAASGEKLFF; cdr3_nt: TGTGCCAGCAGCTTAGATTCGGCAGCCTCGGGAGAAAAACTGTTTTTT
v_call: TRBV9; clone_size: few; j_call: TRBJ2-7; d_call: NA; cdr3_aa: CASSTSGGSNEQYF; cdr3_nt: TGTGCCAGCAGCACCAGCGGTGGAAGCAACGAGCAGTACTTC
v_call: TRBV5-1; clone_size: NA; j_call: TRBJ2-1; d_call: TRBD2; cdr3_aa: CASSLGPSGVGEQFF; cdr3_nt: TGCGCCAGCAGCTTGGGTCCTAGCGGGGTCGGGGAGCAGTTCTTC
v_call: TRBV29-1; clone_size: NA; j_call: TRBJ2-3; d_call: NA; cdr3_aa: CSVGHVITDTQYF; cdr3_nt: TGCAGCGTTGGTCACGTAATCACAGATACGCAGTATTTT
v_call: TRBV4-1; clone_size: many; j_call: TRBJ1-5; d_call: NA; cdr3_aa: CASSQAVDIENQPQHF; cdr3_nt: TGCGCCAGCAGCCAAGCTGTGGACATAGAGAATCAGCCCCAGCATTTT
v_call: TRBV2; clone_size: many; j_call: TRBJ1-1; d_call: NA; cdr3_aa: CASSAHTEAFF; cdr3_nt: TGTGCCAGCAGTGCTCACACTGAAGCTTTCTTT
v_call: TRBV7-8; clone_size: NA; j_call: TRBJ1-2; d_call: NA; cdr3_aa: CASSMALAYGYTF; cdr3_nt: TGTGCCAGCAGCATGGCCCTCGCCTATGGCTACACCTTC